This TCR beta chain was captured in a study of blood T cell repertoires in COVID-19. Study-level background: Italy, Spain and the United States were the sources of the convalescent and acute COVID-19 samples. The cDNA or gDNA used as material had been derived from T cells, B-cell-depleted T cells, or PBMCs.

Here immunoSEQ multiplex PCR was the method, and the copy in TCRdb shows in-frame clones only, minus some. The sample includes 84,000 or so clones, around 85% seen only once; the top ten take less than 6.5%. The germline gives CDR1 SGHRS, CDR2 YFSETQ. CDR3 length equals 15 residues. The ends were cut back, 0 bases at V and 2 bases at J, with 9 bases in the middle. J is TRBJ2-1 and V is TRBV5-1; TRBD1 is a possible D gene (5 bases). This TCR was recovered from a man in his 60s with acute or convalescent COVID-19. Sequenced input: peripheral blood. CDR3 sequence: CASSLGGRTYNEQFF. As DNA, the CDR3 is TGCGCCAGCAGCTTGGGGGGCAGGACCTACAATGAGCAGTTCTTC.